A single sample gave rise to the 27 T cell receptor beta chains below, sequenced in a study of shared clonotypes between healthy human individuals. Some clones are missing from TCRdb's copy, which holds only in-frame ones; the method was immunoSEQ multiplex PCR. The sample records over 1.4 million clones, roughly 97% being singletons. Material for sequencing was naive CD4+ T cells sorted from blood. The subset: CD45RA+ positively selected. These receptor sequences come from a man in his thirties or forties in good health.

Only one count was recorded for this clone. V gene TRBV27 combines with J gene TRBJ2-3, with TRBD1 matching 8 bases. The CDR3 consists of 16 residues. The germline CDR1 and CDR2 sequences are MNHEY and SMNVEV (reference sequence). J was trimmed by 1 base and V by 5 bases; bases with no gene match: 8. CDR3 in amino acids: CASSPLTGGGTDTQYF. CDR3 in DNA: TGTGCCAGCAGTCCACTAACAGGGGGTGGCACAGATACGCAGTATTTT.

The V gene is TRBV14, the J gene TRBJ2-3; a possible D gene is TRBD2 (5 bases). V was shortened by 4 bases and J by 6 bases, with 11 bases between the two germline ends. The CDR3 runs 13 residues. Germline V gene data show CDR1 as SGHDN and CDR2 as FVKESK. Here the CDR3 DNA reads TGTGCCAGCAGCCCGGACTCGGAGGATACGCAGTATTTT. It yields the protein CASSPDSEDTQYF.

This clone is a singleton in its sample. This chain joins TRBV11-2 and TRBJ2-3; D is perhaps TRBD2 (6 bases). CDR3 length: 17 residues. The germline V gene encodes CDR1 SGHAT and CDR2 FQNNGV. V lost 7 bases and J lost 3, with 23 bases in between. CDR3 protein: CASIPRGRRVWTDTQYF. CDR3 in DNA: TGTGCCAGCATCCCCCGCGGAAGGAGGGTGTGGACAGATACGCAGTATTTT.

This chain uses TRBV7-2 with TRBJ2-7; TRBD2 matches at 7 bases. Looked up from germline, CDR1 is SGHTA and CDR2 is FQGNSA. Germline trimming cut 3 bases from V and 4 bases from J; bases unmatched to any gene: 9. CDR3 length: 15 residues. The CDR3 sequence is CASSFAGANIYEQYF. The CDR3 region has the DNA TGTGCCAGCAGCTTCGCGGGAGCAAATATTTACGAGCAGTACTTC.

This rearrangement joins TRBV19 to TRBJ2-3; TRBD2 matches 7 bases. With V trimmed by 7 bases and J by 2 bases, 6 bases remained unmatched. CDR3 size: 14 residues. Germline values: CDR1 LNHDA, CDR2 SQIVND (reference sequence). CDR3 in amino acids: CASKGAGNTDTQYF. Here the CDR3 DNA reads TGTGCCAGTAAGGGAGCGGGAAACACAGATACGCAGTATTTT.

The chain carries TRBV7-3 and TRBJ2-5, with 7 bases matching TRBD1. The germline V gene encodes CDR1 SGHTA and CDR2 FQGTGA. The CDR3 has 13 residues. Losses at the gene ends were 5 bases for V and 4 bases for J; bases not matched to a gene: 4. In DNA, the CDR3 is TGTGCCAGCAGCCGACAGGGATCAGAGACCCAGTACTTC. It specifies CASSRQGSETQYF. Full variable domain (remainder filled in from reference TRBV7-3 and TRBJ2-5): GAGVSQTPSNKVTEKGKYVELRCDPISGHTALYWYRQSLGQGPEFLIYFQGTGAADDSGLPNDRFFAVRPEGSVSTLKIQRTERGDSAVYLCASSRQGSETQYFGPGTRLLVL.

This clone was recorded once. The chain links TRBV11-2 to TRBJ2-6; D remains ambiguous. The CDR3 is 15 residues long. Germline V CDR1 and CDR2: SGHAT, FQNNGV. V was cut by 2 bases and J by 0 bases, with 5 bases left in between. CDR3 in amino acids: CASSLLDSGANVLTF. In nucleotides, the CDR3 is TGTGCCAGCAGCTTACTCGACTCTGGGGCCAACGTCCTGACTTTC.

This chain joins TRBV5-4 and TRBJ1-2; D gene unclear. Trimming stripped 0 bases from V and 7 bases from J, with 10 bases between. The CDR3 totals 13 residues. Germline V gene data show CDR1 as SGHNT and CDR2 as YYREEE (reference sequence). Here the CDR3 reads CASSLGELRGYTF. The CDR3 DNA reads TGTGCCAGCAGCTTGGGGGAACTTCGTGGCTACACCTTC.

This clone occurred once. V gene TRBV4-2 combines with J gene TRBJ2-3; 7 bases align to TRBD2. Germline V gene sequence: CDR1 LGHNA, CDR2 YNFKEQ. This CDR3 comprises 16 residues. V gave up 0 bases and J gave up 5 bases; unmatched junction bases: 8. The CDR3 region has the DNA TGTGCCAGCAGCCAAGACGGCGGGAGAGCGGGAGATACGCAGTATTTT. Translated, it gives CASSQDGGRAGDTQYF.

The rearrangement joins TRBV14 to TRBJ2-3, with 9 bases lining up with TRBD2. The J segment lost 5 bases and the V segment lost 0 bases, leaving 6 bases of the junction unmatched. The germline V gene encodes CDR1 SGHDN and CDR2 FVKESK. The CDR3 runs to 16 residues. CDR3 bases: TGTGCCAGCAGCCAAGATTGGCTAGCGGGAATAGATACGCAGTATTTT. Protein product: CASSQDWLAGIDTQYF.

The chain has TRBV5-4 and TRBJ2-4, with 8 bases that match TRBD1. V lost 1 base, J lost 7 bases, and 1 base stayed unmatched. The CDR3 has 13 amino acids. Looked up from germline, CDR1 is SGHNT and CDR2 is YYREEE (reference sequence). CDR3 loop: CASSLTGGNIQYF. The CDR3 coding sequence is TGTGCCAGCAGCTTGACAGGGGGTAACATTCAGTACTTC.

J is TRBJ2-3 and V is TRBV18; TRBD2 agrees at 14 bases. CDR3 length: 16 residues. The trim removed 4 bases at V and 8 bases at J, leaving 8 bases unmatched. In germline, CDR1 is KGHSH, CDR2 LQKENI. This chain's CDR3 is CASSQPGLAGAGTQYF. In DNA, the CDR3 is TGTGCCAGCTCACAACCGGGACTAGCGGGAGCGGGTACGCAGTATTTT.

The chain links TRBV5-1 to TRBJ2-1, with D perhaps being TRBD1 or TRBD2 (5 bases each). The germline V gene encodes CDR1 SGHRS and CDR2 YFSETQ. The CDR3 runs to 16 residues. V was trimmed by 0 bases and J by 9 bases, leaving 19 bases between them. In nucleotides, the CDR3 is TGCGCCAGCAGCTTGGGGGACCCCGAAGTTACAAGTGAGCAGTTCTTC. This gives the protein CASSLGDPEVTSEQFF. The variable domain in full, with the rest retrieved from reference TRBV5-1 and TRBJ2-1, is KAGVTQTPRYLIKTRGQQVTLSCSPISGHRSVSWYQQTPGQGLQFLFEYFSETQRNKGNFPGRFSGRQFSNSRSEMNVSTLELGDSALYLCASSLGDPEVTSEQFFGPGTRLTVL.

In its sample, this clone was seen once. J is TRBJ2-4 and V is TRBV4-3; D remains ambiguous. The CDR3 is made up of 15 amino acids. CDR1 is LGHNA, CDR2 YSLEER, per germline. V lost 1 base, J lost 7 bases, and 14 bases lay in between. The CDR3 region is CASSQGHYATNIQYF. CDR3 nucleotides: TGCGCCAGCAGCCAAGGACACTACGCAACGAACATTCAGTACTTC.

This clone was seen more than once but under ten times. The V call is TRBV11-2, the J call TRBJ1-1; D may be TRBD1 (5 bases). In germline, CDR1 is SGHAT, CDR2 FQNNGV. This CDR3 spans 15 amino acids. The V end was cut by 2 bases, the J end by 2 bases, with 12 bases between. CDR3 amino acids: CASSLLDSKNTEAFF. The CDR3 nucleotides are TGTGCCAGCAGCTTACTAGACAGCAAAAACACTGAAGCTTTCTTT.

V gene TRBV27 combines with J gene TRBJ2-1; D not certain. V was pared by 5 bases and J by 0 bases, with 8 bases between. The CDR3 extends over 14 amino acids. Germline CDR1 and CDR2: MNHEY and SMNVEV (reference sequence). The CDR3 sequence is CASSKRVSYNEQFF. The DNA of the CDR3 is TGTGCCAGCAGTAAAAGGGTCTCCTACAATGAGCAGTTCTTC.

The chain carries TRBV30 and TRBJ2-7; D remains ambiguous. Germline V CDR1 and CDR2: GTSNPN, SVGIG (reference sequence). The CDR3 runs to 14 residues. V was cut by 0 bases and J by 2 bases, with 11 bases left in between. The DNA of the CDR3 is TGTGCCTGGAGTGTGGTGGGAAATACCTACGAGCAGTACTTC. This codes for CAWSVVGNTYEQYF. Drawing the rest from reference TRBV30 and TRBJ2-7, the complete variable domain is SQTIHQWPATLVQPVGSPLSLECTVEGTSNPNLYWYRQAAGRGLQLLFYSVGIGQISSEVPQNLSASRPQDRQFILSSKKLLLSDSGFYLCAWSVVGNTYEQYFGPGTRLTVT.

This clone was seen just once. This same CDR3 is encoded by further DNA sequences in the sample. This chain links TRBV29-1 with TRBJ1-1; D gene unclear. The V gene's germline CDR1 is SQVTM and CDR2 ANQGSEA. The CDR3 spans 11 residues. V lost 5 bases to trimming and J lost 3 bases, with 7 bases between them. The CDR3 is CSVPGYTEAFF. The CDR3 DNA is TGCAGCGTTCCGGGTTACACTGAAGCTTTCTTT.

The CDR3 sequence is CASSAPQGQGSPYEQYF. The CDR3 DNA reads as TGTGCCAGTAGCGCGCCCCAAGGACAGGGGAGCCCCTACGAGCAGTACTTC. The chain combines TRBV19 with TRBJ2-7; 9 bases map to TRBD1. This CDR3 contains 17 residues. V was clipped by 6 bases and J by 2 bases; unmatched bases: 14. CDR1 is LNHDA and CDR2 is SQIVND in the germline V gene (reference sequence).

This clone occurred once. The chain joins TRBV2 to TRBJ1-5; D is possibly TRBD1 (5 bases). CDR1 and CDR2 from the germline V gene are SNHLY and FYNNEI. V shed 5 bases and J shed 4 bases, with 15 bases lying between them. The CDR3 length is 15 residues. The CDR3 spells CASSPGTPGNQPQHF. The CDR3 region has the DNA TGTGCCAGCAGTCCCGGGACCCCTGGGAATCAGCCCCAGCATTTT.

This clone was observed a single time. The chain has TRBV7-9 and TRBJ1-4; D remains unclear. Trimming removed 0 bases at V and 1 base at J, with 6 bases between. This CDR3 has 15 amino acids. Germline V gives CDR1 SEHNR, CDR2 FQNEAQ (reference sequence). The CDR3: CASSLALGTNEKLFF. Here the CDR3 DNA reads TGTGCCAGCAGCTTAGCGTTAGGAACTAATGAAAAACTGTTTTTT. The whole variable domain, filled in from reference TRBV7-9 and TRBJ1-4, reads DTGVSQNPRHKITKRGQNVTFRCDPISEHNRLYWYRQTLGQGPEFLTYFQNEAQLEKSRLLSDRFSAERPKGSFSTLEIQRTEQGDSAMYLCASSLALGTNEKLFFGSGTQLSVL.

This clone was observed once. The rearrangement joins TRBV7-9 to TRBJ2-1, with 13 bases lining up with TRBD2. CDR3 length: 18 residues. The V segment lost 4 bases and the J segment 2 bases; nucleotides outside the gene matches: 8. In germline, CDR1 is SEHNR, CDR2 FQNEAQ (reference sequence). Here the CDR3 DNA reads TGTGCCAGCAGCTCAGCGGGACTAGCGGGAATAACCTACAATGAGCAGTTCTTC. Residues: CASSSAGLAGITYNEQFF.

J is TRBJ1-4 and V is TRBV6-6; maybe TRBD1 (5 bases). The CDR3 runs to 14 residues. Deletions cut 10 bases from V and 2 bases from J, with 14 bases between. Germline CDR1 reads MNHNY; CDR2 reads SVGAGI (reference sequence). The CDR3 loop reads CATGYRSTNEKLFF. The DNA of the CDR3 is TGTGCCACCGGATACAGGAGCACTAATGAAAAACTGTTTTTT.

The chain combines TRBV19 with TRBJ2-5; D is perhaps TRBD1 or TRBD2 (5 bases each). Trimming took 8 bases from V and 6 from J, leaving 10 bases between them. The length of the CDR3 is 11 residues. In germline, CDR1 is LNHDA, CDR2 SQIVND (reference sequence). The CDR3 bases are TGTGCCAGTGAGAGGGGAAAGACCCAGTACTTC. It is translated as CASERGKTQYF.

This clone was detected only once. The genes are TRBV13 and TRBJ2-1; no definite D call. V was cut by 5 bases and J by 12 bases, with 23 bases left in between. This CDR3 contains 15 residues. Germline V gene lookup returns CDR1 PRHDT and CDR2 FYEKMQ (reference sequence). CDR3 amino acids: CASSLTGAVPIWQFF. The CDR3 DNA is TGTGCCAGCAGCCTGACCGGCGCAGTTCCCATTTGGCAGTTCTTC.

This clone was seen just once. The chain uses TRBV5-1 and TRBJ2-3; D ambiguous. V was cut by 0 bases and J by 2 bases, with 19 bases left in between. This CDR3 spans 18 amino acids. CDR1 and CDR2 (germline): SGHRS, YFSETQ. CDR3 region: CASSLESPAGAYTDTQYF. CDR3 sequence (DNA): TGCGCCAGCAGCTTGGAGTCACCGGCCGGAGCCTACACAGATACGCAGTATTTT.

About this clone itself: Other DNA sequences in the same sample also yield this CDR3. The CDR3 sequence: CASSSPYEQYF. Here the CDR3 DNA reads TGTGCCAGCAGCTCACCGTACGAGCAGTACTTC. The chain uses TRBV7-8 and TRBJ2-7; D gene uncertain. Germline loops: CDR1 SGHVS, CDR2 FQNEAQ. Trimming removed 4 bases at V and 4 bases at J, with 5 bases between. The CDR3 sequence is 11 residues long.